The rows below give T cell receptor beta chains drawn from one sample of a study of blood T cell repertoires in COVID-19. Clones were read by immunoSEQ multiplex PCR, and TCRdb kept only the in-frame ones, dropping some. The sample contains about 80,000 clones, around 82% of which appear only once. The sequenced sample was peripheral blood. All receptors come from a man between 60 and 75 years old with COVID-19, enrolled during active disease. The CDR3 runs from the conserved cysteine through the conserved F or W. The D gene is left open where the match is weak. Clone size is shown for a subset of rows, as once, few, many or a class of expanded clone.

v_call	j_call	clone_size	d_call	cdr3_nt	cdr3_aa
TRBV5-1	TRBJ1-2	.	TRBD1	TGCGCCAGCAGCCTGGGACAGGCAAACTATGGCTACACCTTC	CASSLGQANYGYTF
TRBV5-4	TRBJ1-2	.	.	TGTGCCAGCAGCTTGGACAATTATGGCTACACCTTC	CASSLDNYGYTF
TRBV19	TRBJ1-4	.	.	TGTGCCAGTCAGGGGCCCCTCAATGAAAAACTGTTTTTT	CASQGPLNEKLFF
TRBV27	TRBJ2-1	.	TRBD1	TGTGCCAGCAGTCCAAGATGGACAGGCGGTGAGCAGTTCTTC	CASSPRWTGGEQFF
TRBV27	TRBJ2-1	.	.	TGTGCCAGCAGTTTAACGGGAGTCAGGTCAACAGCGGGTTTCTACAATGAGCAGTTCTTC	CASSLTGVRSTAGFYNEQFF
TRBV5-8	TRBJ2-7	.	TRBD1	TGTGCCAGCAGCTCAGGATCCAGGGGGCACTACGAGCAGTACTTC	CASSSGSRGHYEQYF
TRBV7-8	TRBJ1-5	few	.	TGTGCCAGCAGCTCTTCTCTCCTGGCCAGGAAAAATCAGCCCCAGCATTTT	CASSSSLLARKNQPQHF
TRBV7-6	TRBJ1-6	.	.	TGTGCCAGCAGCTTAGAAGGCAGGGGAGCCAATAATTCACCCCTCCACTTT	CASSLEGRGANNSPLHF
TRBV6-1	TRBJ2-2	.	TRBD1	TGTGCCAGCAGTGAGGGACAGATAACCGGGGAGCTGTTTTTT	CASSEGQITGELFF
TRBV3-1/TRBV3-2	TRBJ2-3	few	.	TGTGCCAGCAGCCTCGGGACTCAGATGGTCACAGATACGCAGTATTTT	CASSLGTQMVTDTQYF
TRBV29-1	TRBJ2-7	.	TRBD2	TGCAGCGTTGGATTACCGCGGGGGGGGCAGGGTTACGAGCAGTACTTC	CSVGLPRGGQGYEQYF
TRBV7-9	TRBJ1-1	few	TRBD1	TGTGCCAGCAGCTCCGCGGGACAGGGAGGTCGCGCTTTCTTT	CASSSAGQGGRAFF
TRBV30	TRBJ2-1	.	TRBD2	TGTGCCTGGAGTGTCGGGACTAGCGGGAGTTTCAATGAGCAGTTCTTC	CAWSVGTSGSFNEQFF
TRBV27	TRBJ1-1	few	TRBD1	TGTGCCAGGTTTTATCGTACAGGGGGCGGCCGGGACACTGAAGCTTTCTTT	CARFYRTGGGRDTEAFF
TRBV9	TRBJ2-2	once	.	TGTGCCAGCAGCGTAGAACGTCAGGGCCCCGGCCTCGGGGAGCTGTTTTTT	CASSVERQGPGLGELFF
TRBV6-2/TRBV6-3	TRBJ2-7	few	.	TGTGCCAGCAGTTATGAGGTGCTTACAGGCAAATTCTACGAGCAGTACTTC	CASSYEVLTGKFYEQYF
TRBV9	TRBJ2-7	.	.	TGTGCCAGCAGCGTAGCGGGACAAACAGGATACTACGAGCAGTACTTC	CASSVAGQTGYYEQYF
TRBV5-6	TRBJ1-6	.	TRBD1	TGTGCCAGCAGCTTGGATGTAGGGGGCAAATCACCCCTCCACTTT	CASSLDVGGKSPLHF
TRBV5-1	TRBJ2-7	.	.	TGCGCCAGCAGCTTCACGGACACCTGGTTTGAGCAGTACTTC	CASSFTDTWFEQYF
TRBV15	TRBJ1-4	.	.	TGTGCCACCAGCAGAGATACTTCACGGGGGGGAAATGAAAAACTGTTTTTT	CATSRDTSRGGNEKLFF
TRBV11-3	TRBJ2-1	.	TRBD2	TGTGCCAGCAGCTTAGGACCGAGGGGACTACTCAATGAGCAGTTCTTC	CASSLGPRGLLNEQFF
TRBV3-1/TRBV3-2	TRBJ2-1	few	TRBD1	TGTGCCAGCAGGGGACAGGGAAGCAATGAGCAGTTCTTC	CASRGQGSNEQFF
TRBV19	TRBJ1-5	few	TRBD1	TGTGCCAGTAGTATAGACCGGACAGGGAAGTACGATCCGCCCCAGCATTTT	CASSIDRTGKYDPPQHF
TRBV5-1	TRBJ1-2	.	TRBD1	TGCGCCAGCAGCTCCACAGGGGGGAGCTATGGCTACACCTTC	CASSSTGGSYGYTF
TRBV5-4	TRBJ2-5	.	TRBD1	TGTGCCAGCAGCTTGGATGGGACAGGGGTTTTCCCACAAGAGACCCAGTACTTC	CASSLDGTGVFPQETQYF
TRBV19	TRBJ1-1	.	.	TGTGCCAGTAGACGAGTACTGAACACTGAAGCTTTCTTT	CASRRVLNTEAFF
TRBV5-4	TRBJ1-2	.	TRBD1	TGTGCCAGCAGCTGGAAGCCGGGACAGGGTAACGGCTACACCTTC	CASSWKPGQGNGYTF
TRBV27	TRBJ2-3	.	.	TGTGCCAGCACCGAAAGGGACTCGAGGGATACGCAGTATTTT	CASTERDSRDTQYF
TRBV24-1	TRBJ2-3	few	TRBD1	TGTGCCACCAGTGATCCTTCTGGACAGGGTTACCCAGATACGCAGTATTTT	CATSDPSGQGYPDTQYF
TRBV5-1	TRBJ2-1	few	TRBD1	TGCGCCAGCAGCTTGGGGACAGGGGGCAATGAGCAGTTCTTC	CASSLGTGGNEQFF
TRBV2	TRBJ1-5	once	TRBD1	TGTGCCAGCAGCCGACAGGGGGCGGACAATCAGCCCCAGCATTTT	CASSRQGADNQPQHF
TRBV7-2	TRBJ2-1	.	.	TGTGCCAGCAGCTTAGCGCTTTTAGCGGTGAATGAGCAGTTCTTC	CASSLALLAVNEQFF
TRBV5-4	TRBJ2-2	.	TRBD2	TGTGCCAGCAGCCGACCTAGCGGTGGGGCCGGGGAGCTGTTTTTT	CASSRPSGGAGELFF
TRBV11-2	TRBJ1-6	.	.	TGTGCCAGCAGCTTAGCCCCGGGCGGGGATTCACCCCTCCACTTT	CASSLAPGGDSPLHF
TRBV6-5	TRBJ2-7	.	.	TGTGCCAGCAGTTACTCGGTCAGGGTACGGGAGCAGTACTTC	CASSYSVRVREQYF
TRBV5-6	TRBJ1-6	.	.	TGTGCCAGCAGCTTGGGGACTTCGCGCCTTAATTCACCCCTCCACTTT	CASSLGTSRLNSPLHF
TRBV15	TRBJ2-2	once	.	TGTGCCACCAGCAGAGTCGGCGGGGGCTCGAACACCGGGGAGCTGTTTTTT	CATSRVGGGSNTGELFF
TRBV30	TRBJ1-4	few	.	TGTGCCTGGACAACTTGGGGGGGTGAAAAACTGTTTTTT	CAWTTWGGEKLFF
TRBV3-1/TRBV3-2	TRBJ2-7	.	.	TGTGCCCGCTTCGGAACGTTGCGGTTCTACGAGCAGTACTTC	CARFGTLRFYEQYF
TRBV6-5	TRBJ1-2	.	TRBD1	TGTGCCACCTCTTTGACAGGGGGCCAGGGCTACACCTTC	CATSLTGGQGYTF
TRBV7-9	TRBJ2-1	.	.	TGTGCCAGCAACACACAGGTACTGGACAATGAGCAGTTCTTC	CASNTQVLDNEQFF